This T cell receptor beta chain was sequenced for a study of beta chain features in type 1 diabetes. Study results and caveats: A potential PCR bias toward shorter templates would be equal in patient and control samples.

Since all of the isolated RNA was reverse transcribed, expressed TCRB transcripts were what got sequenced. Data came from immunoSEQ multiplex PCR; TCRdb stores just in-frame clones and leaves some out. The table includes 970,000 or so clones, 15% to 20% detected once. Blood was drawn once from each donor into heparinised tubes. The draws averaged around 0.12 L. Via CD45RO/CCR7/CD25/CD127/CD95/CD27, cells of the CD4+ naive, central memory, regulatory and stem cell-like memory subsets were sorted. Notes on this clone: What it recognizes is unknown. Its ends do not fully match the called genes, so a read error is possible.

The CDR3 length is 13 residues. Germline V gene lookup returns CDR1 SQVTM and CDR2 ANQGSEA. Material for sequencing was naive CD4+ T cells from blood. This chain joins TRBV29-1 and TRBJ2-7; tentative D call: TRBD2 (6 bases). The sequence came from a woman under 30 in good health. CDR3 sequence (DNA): TGCAGCGTTAAAGAGGGACTCTGGCACGAGCAGTACTTC. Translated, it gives CSVKEGLWHEQYF.